This T cell receptor beta chain originates from a study of high-grade serous ovarian cancer treatment subgroups. The germline gives CDR1 LGHNA, CDR2 YNFKEQ. Trimming took off 8 bases at V and 1 base at J, with 14 bases between the two ends. This CDR3 is 15 amino acids long. Points from the study as a whole: Repertoire analysis covered CDR3 alone, not CDR1 or CDR2. Higher neoantigen levels went with greater TCR clonal relatedness.

The assay was immunoSEQ multiplex PCR, and TCRdb's table has in-frame clones only and misses some. The sample has about 6,800 clones; around 79% are singletons. Tumor samples were taken before definitive surgery or chemotherapy. A word on this clone: Its antigen is undetermined.

This receptor was obtained from a human donor with high-grade serous ovarian cancer. The specimen sequenced was tumor tissue. The chain recombines TRBV4-2 with TRBJ1-4, with D possibly TRBD1 on 5 matching bases. In DNA form, the CDR3 reads TGTGCCAGCGGGGACGCGGGGATAACTAATGAAAAACTGTTTTTT. This codes for CASGDAGITNEKLFF.